These 21 T cell receptor beta chains came from one sample sequenced in a study of spatial heterogeneity in lung cancer. TCRdb used MiXCR to reprocess the 5' RACE reads, holding one entry per CDR3 protein. The table has about 50,000 distinct CDR3 sequences, roughly 7.6% seen once. Indicated time point: sample taken at primary tumor resection. The study sequenced unsorted whole RNA from tumor, nontumor lung or frozen PBMC. The material was PBMCs, obtained at surgery. These receptors were taken from a female donor with early-stage non-small cell lung cancer.

Concerning this clonotype itself: The junction departs from the called germline gene at one end, perhaps through a read error. The rearrangement uses TRBV28 and TRBJ1-4; no clear D gene. The germline gives CDR1 MDHEN, CDR2 SYDVKM. This CDR3 contains 11 residues. The chain's CDR3 is CASSDNENLFF. CDR3 in DNA: TGTGCCAGCAGCGATAATGAAAATCTGTTTTTT.

The rearrangement links TRBV7-2 to TRBJ2-1; 7 bases are shared with TRBD1. Germline V gene data show CDR1 as SGHTA and CDR2 as FQGNSA. V shed 0 bases and J 3 bases; nucleotides not matched to a gene: 5. There are 16 residues in the CDR3. The CDR3 DNA reads TGTGCCAGCAGCTTAGCCCCAACAGGGGACTACAATGAGCAGTTCTTC. It specifies CASSLAPTGDYNEQFF.

This clonotype was observed a handful of times. This rearrangement joins TRBV29-1 to TRBJ2-6, with D perhaps TRBD2 (6 bases). The CDR3 sequence is 17 residues long. With 1 base removed from V and 0 bases from J, the gap between germline ends came to 13 bases. The V gene's germline CDR1 is SQVTM and CDR2 ANQGSEA. The CDR3 is CSVEGRVGGSGANVLTF. The CDR3 DNA sequence: TGCAGCGTTGAAGGTCGGGTCGGGGGCTCTGGGGCCAACGTCCTGACTTTC.

This clonotype was detected ten times or more. The rearrangement uses TRBV18 and TRBJ2-3; D gene uncertain. Trimming pared 2 bases from V and 3 bases from J, leaving 6 bases between. The CDR3 is 13 residues long. Germline V gene lookup returns CDR1 KGHSH and CDR2 LQKENI. Here the CDR3 reads CASSPRETDTQYF. The DNA of the CDR3 is TGTGCCAGCTCACCAAGGGAAACAGATACGCAGTATTTT.

This clonotype turned up a few times. The chain is built from TRBV6-5 and TRBJ1-5, with D tentatively TRBD1 (5 bases). Germline-derived CDR1 and CDR2 are MNHEY and SVGAGI. This CDR3 comprises 15 residues. V was shortened by 5 bases and J by 1 base, with 12 bases between the two germline ends. CDR3: CASSLSGRSNQPQHF. In DNA form, the CDR3 reads TGTGCCAGCAGTCTATCGGGACGGAGCAATCAGCCCCAGCATTTT.

Many counts were recorded for this clonotype. The gene calls are TRBV20-1 and TRBJ2-7; maybe TRBD1 (5 bases). Germline CDR1 reads DFQATT; CDR2 reads SNEGSKA (reference sequence). The CDR3 is 16 residues long. Trimming took off 5 bases at V and 6 bases at J, with 26 bases between the two ends. The CDR3 sequence is CSAPALGAGSLGEQYF. The CDR3 DNA is TGCAGTGCTCCCGCATTAGGGGCAGGGTCGTTGGGCGAGCAGTACTTC.

This clonotype was seen a few times. The chain is built from TRBV6-5 and TRBJ2-5, with 10 bases aligning to TRBD2. The CDR3 totals 16 residues. The trim removed 5 bases at V and 2 bases at J, leaving 8 bases unmatched. CDR1 MNHEY and CDR2 SVGAGI come from the germline V gene. CDR3 amino acids: CASSRPQRGGQETQYF. Here the CDR3 DNA reads TGTGCCAGCAGTCGTCCCCAGCGGGGGGGACAAGAGACCCAGTACTTC.

This clonotype was seen ten or more times. In DNA, the CDR3 is TGTGCCAGCAGCTTAGTCGCAGGGCACAATCAGCCCCAGCATTTT. Its protein product is CASSLVAGHNQPQHF. The V call is TRBV7-8, the J call TRBJ1-5, with a weak D call TRBD1 (5 bases). V lost 1 base and J lost 3, with 10 bases in between. This CDR3 is built from 15 residues. Germline values: CDR1 SGHVS, CDR2 FQNEAQ.

The V gene is TRBV2, the J gene TRBJ2-7; D may be TRBD1 or TRBD2 (5 bases each). Trimming shortened V by 3 bases and J by 3 bases, and 6 bases separated the two germline ends. Germline CDR1 SNHLY, CDR2 FYNNEI. The CDR3 spans 12 residues. The CDR3 DNA reads as TGTGCCAGCAGTGATGGGGGCTACGAGCAGTACTTC. Its protein is CASSDGGYEQYF.

The V call is TRBV28, the J call TRBJ2-2; 9 bases are shared with TRBD2. This CDR3 comprises 18 residues. J gave up 6 bases and V 0 bases, and 11 bases lay outside the gene matches. The germline V gene has CDR1 MDHEN and CDR2 SYDVKM. The CDR3, as DNA: TGTGCCAGCAGTTTATGGGGACTAGCCGCTCTTGGTCCCGGGGAGCTGTTTTTT. Translation gives CASSLWGLAALGPGELFF.

This clonotype was observed at least ten times. J is TRBJ2-1 and V is TRBV20-1; 9 bases agree with TRBD1. The CDR3 has 17 residues. Germline CDR1 reads DFQATT; CDR2 reads SNEGSKA (reference sequence). After removal of 6 bases from V and 0 bases from J, the junction contained 12 bases not matched to a gene. CDR3 sequence (DNA): TGCAGTGCCAACAGAATGTCGGGACAGGGCTCCTACAATGAGCAGTTCTTC. As protein: CSANRMSGQGSYNEQFF.

This chain connects TRBV7-2 to TRBJ2-7; 13 bases fit TRBD2. V gave up 5 bases and J gave up 0 bases; unmatched junction bases: 16. Germline CDR1 is SGHTA and CDR2 is FQGNSA. CDR3 length: 20 amino acids. The CDR3 nucleotides read TGTGCCAGCAGCCCCTGGCGTCCGGGACTAGCGGGGAGGAGCTCCTACGAGCAGTACTTC. Its translation is CASSPWRPGLAGRSSYEQYF.

The table lists this clonotype with a few counts. The chain is built from TRBV12-3 or TRBV12-4 and TRBJ1-2; D call uncertain. This CDR3 region has 15 residues. V was clipped by 5 bases and J by 5 bases, with 18 bases between them. The CDR3: CASSASGRDGYGYTF. The CDR3 coding sequence is TGTGCCAGCAGTGCCTCGGGAAGGGATGGTTATGGCTACACCTTC.

This clonotype was detected a few times. V is TRBV6-5 and J is TRBJ2-3; D might be TRBD2 (5 bases). CDR3 length: 13 residues. The V gene lost 4 bases and the J gene lost 4 bases, with 9 bases spanning the gap. Germline assignment: CDR1 MNHEY and CDR2 SVGAGI. CDR3 in amino acids: CASSSGSADTQYF. CDR3 DNA sequence: TGTGCCAGCAGTTCGGGGTCCGCAGATACGCAGTATTTT.

In this sample, this clonotype turned up a few times. The chain uses TRBV9 and TRBJ2-7; TRBD2 aligns across 8 bases. The CDR3 covers 17 residues. Germline-derived CDR1 and CDR2 are SGDLS and YYNGEE. Trimming took 0 bases from V and 5 from J; bases not matched to a gene: 13. The CDR3 coding sequence is TGTGCCAGCAGCGTAGCGCCGATAGGCGGGGGGTCCAACGAGCAGTACTTC. This encodes CASSVAPIGGGSNEQYF.

Of note for this clonotype: A read error may be the cause here, since a much bigger clone is one base away. The chain is built from TRBV6-1 and TRBJ1-1; no clear D gene. This CDR3 is built from 17 residues. The germline gives CDR1 MNHNS, CDR2 SASEGT. The chain's CDR3 is CASSEAKANTMNPEAFF. DNA for the CDR3: TGTGCCAGCAGTGAAGCGAAGGCGAACACTATGAACCCTGAAGCTTTCTTT.

This clonotype was observed at least ten times. The chain uses TRBV7-2 and TRBJ2-2; D may be TRBD2 (6 bases). The CDR3 spans 14 residues. V lost 5 bases, J lost 4 bases, and 11 bases lay in between. The germline V gene has CDR1 SGHTA and CDR2 FQGNSA. The CDR3 spells CASSRDWSTGELFF. Written as DNA, the CDR3 is TGTGCCAGCAGCCGGGACTGGAGCACCGGGGAGCTGTTTTTT.

V gene TRBV5-6 combines with J gene TRBJ1-6, with D hard to call. The length of the CDR3 is 15 residues. Germline V CDR1 and CDR2: SGHDT, YYEEEE. V lost 4 bases and J lost 7, with 15 bases in between. The CDR3 DNA sequence: TGTGCCAGCAGCACCCGTAGTGTGGGGAATTCACCCCTCCACTTT. Protein: CASSTRSVGNSPLHF.

This clonotype was counted between two and nine times. The CDR3 loop is CASSPLAGGQTGELFF. The CDR3 region has the DNA TGTGCCAGCAGCCCTCTAGCGGGGGGGCAGACCGGGGAGCTGTTTTTT. The chain uses TRBV7-2 and TRBJ2-2; 12 positions match TRBD2. J lost 5 bases, V lost 5 bases, and 6 bases had no gene match. This CDR3 has 16 residues. Germline V CDR1 and CDR2: SGHTA, FQGNSA. The complete variable domain, with remaining parts taken from reference TRBV7-2 and TRBJ2-2, reads GAGVSQSPSNKVTEKGKDVELRCDPISGHTALYWYRQSLGQGLEFLIYFQGNSAPDKSGLPSDRFSAERTGGSVSTLTIQRTQQEDSAVYLCASSPLAGGQTGELFFGEGSRLTVL.

In its sample, this clonotype was seen many times. The chain has TRBV19 and TRBJ1-1; D not resolved. Germline V gene lookup returns CDR1 LNHDA and CDR2 SQIVND (reference sequence). The length of the CDR3 is 14 residues. Trimming left V 7 bases short and J 1 base short, with 13 bases between. CDR3 nucleotide sequence: TGTGCCAGTAACCATGGAGCCTCGAACACTGAAGCTTTCTTT. Residues: CASNHGASNTEAFF.

In its sample, this clonotype was seen a few times. The gene calls are TRBV19 and TRBJ1-4; D unresolved. Trimming pared 4 bases from V and 8 bases from J, leaving 11 bases between. Germline CDR1 is LNHDA and CDR2 is SQIVND (reference sequence). This CDR3 region has 13 residues. The CDR3 loop reads CASSTGRGEKLFF. Here the CDR3 DNA reads TGTGCCAGTAGTACCGGACGTGGGGAAAAACTGTTTTTT.